This TCR beta chain was recorded in a study of cytomegalovirus exposure and HLA in healthy donors. The ends were cut back, 6 bases at V and 1 base at J, with 12 bases in the middle. The V gene's germline CDR1 is LNHDA and CDR2 SQIVND (reference sequence). This CDR3 spans 15 amino acids. The PCR had 60 Vbeta and 13 Jbeta primers. Clones were read by immunoSEQ multiplex PCR, and TCRdb kept only the in-frame ones, dropping some. The sample gives about 150,000 clones, around 9.7% of which show up once; 1.8% is in the top ten. This clone was counted a few times. This TCR derives from a man aged 50-60 years in good health and CMV-seronegative. The rearrangement joins TRBV19 to TRBJ2-2, with a tentative D call TRBD1 (6 bases). The sample was PBMCs. CDR3 in amino acids: CASRQGGLNTGELFF. The CDR3 nucleotides are TGTGCCAGTAGACAGGGTGGACTGAACACCGGGGAGCTGTTTTTT. The full variable domain, completed using reference TRBV19 and TRBJ2-2, is DGGITQSPKYLFRKEGQNVTLSCEQNLNHDAMYWYRQDPGQGLRLIYYSQIVNDFQKGDIAEGYSVSREKKESFPLTVTSAQKNPTAFYLCASRQGGLNTGELFFGEGSRLTVL.